This TCR beta chain was captured by sequencing in a study of breast tumors, draining lymph nodes, adjacent tissues. Study-level results: Tumor T cell lymph node origin was a supported hypothesis, not proven. Most tumor T cells seemingly derive from lymph node, then expand in tumor. Tumor TCR diversity was below lymph nodes but above nontumor tissue.

TCRdb ran MiXCR on the multiplex PCR reads and lists one entry per CDR3 protein. The table has about 24,000 distinct CDR3 sequences, 68% seen once. As for this clonotype: The antigen remains unidentified. One end of the junction fails to match germline, which may point to a read error.

The clonotype originates from a female donor with breast cancer. Some clones in this sample may be carry-over from other donors' samples. The source material was tumor-adjacent breast tissue.

As DNA, the CDR3 is TGTGCCGTCAGTGAGTCGGCTAGCGGGGTACGCCAGCAGTTCTTC. This gives the protein CAVSESASGVRQQFF. V usage is TRBV10-3 and J usage is TRBJ2-1, with 9 bases lining up with TRBD2. This CDR3 region has 15 residues. Germline V CDR1 and CDR2: ENHRY, SYGVKD.